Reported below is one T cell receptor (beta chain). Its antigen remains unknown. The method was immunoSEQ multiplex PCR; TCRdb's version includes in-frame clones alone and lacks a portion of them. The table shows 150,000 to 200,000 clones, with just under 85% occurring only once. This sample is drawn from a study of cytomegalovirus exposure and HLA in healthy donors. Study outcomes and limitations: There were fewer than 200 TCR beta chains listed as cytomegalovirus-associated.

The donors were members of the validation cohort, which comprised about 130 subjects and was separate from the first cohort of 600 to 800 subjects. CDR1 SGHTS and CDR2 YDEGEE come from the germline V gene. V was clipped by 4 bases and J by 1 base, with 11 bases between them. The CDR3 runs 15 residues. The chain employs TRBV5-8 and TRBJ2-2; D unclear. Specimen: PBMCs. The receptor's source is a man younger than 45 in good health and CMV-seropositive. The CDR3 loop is CASSRVGLNTGELFF. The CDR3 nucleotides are TGTGCCAGCAGCCGGGTAGGCTTGAACACCGGGGAGCTGTTTTTT.